The present TCR beta chain was sequenced within a study of T cell responses to AZD1222 COVID-19 vaccine. Study details: Second-dose schedules of about 4 or about 12 weeks were combined. Notes on the study in general: Increases in Spike-specific TCR breadth and depth were seen after two AZD1222 doses.

CDR1 and CDR2 (germline): LNHDA, SQIVND (reference sequence). This CDR3 contains 15 residues. The V segment lost 3 bases and the J segment 8 bases; nucleotides outside the gene matches: 8. Data came from immunoSEQ multiplex PCR; TCRdb stores just in-frame clones and leaves some out. Among 130,000 to 150,000 clones listed, around 90% were seen once. This clone was observed a handful of times. Its target is unknown. This chain joins TRBV19 and TRBJ1-5; 9 bases line up with TRBD1. The sequence came from an adult in good health. The sequencing used peripheral blood, collected on day 0 of AZD1222 vaccination. The CDR3 sequence is CASSIRTGETKPQHF. CDR3 coding DNA: TGTGCCAGTAGTATTAGGACAGGGGAGACGAAGCCCCAGCATTTT.